This TCR beta chain was sequenced in a study of identical twins. Study conclusions and caveats: Beta clonotypes that were abundant in cord blood contained fewer insertions, a pattern absent from memory repertoires.

TCRdb reprocessed the 5' RACE reads with MiXCR, giving one entry per CDR3 protein. In the table there are roughly 490,000 distinct CDR3 sequences, roughly an eighth of which are singletons. The CDR3 covers 15 residues. CDR1 is SGHRS and CDR2 is YFSETQ in the germline V gene. V shed 4 bases and J shed 1 base, with 12 bases lying between them. This clonotype was detected only a few times. The antigen is not known. This same sample was also taken into another study, of yellow fever vaccine responses in identical twins.

The chain links TRBV5-1 to TRBJ2-1, with D maybe TRBD1 (5 bases). The TCR was taken from a woman under 30 in good health. Sequenced: CD4+ T cells sorted from blood. CDR3 protein: CASSPQVLSYNEQFF. As DNA, the CDR3 is TGCGCCAGCAGCCCACAGGTTTTGTCCTACAATGAGCAGTTCTTC.